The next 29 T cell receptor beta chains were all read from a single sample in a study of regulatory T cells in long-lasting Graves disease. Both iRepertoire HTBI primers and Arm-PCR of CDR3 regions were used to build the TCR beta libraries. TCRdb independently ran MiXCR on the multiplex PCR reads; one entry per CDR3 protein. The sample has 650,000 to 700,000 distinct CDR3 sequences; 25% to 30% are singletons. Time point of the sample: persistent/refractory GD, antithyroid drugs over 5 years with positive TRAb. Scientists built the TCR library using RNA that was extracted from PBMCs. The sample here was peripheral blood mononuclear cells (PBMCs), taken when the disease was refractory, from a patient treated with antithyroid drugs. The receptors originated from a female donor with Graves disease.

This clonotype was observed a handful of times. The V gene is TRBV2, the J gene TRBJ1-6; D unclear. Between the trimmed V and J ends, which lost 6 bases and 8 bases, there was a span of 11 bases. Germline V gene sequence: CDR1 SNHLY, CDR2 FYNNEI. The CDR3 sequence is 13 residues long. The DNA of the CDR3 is TGTGCCAGCAGCGGCAGACCGGATTCACCCCTCCACTTT. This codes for CASSGRPDSPLHF.

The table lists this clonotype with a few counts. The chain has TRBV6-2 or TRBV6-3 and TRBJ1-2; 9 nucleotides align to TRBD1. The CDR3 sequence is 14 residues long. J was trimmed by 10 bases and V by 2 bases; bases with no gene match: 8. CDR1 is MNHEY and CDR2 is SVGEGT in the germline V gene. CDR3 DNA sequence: TGTGCCAGCAGTTACACCACAGGGGGCCGGAACTACACCTTC. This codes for CASSYTTGGRNYTF.

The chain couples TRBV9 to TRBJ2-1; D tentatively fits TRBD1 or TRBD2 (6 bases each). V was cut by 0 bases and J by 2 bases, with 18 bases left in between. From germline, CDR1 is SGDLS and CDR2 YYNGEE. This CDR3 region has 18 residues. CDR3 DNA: TGTGCCAGCAGCGTAGCTACCGGGGGCTTGACTACCTACAATGAGCAGTTCTTC. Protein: CASSVATGGLTTYNEQFF.

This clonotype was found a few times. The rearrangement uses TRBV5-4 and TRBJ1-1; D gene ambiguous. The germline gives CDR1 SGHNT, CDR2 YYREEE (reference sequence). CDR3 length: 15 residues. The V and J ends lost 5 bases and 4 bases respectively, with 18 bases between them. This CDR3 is CASRRKGEVGTEAFF. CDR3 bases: TGTGCCAGCAGGAGAAAGGGAGAAGTTGGCACTGAAGCTTTCTTT. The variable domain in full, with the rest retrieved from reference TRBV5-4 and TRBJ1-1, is ETGVTQSPTHLIKTRGQQVTLRCSSQSGHNTVSWYQQALGQGPQFIFQYYREEENGRGNFPPRFSGLQFPNYSSELNVNALELDDSALYLCASRRKGEVGTEAFFGQGTRLTVV.

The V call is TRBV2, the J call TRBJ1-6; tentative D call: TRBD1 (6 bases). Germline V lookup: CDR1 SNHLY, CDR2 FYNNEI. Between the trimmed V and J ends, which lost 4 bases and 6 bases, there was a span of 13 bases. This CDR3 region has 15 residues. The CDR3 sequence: CASSVPGALNSPLHF. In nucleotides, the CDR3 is TGTGCCAGCAGTGTTCCGGGGGCCCTTAATTCACCCCTCCACTTT.

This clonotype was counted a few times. The CDR3 nucleotides are TGTGCCAGCAGGACAGGGGTTCAGCCCCAGCATTTT. This sequence encodes CASRTGVQPQHF. The chain recombines TRBV27 with TRBJ1-5; TRBD1 matches 8 bases. Trimming took 6 bases from V and 6 from J; bases not matched to a gene: 1. Germline loops: CDR1 MNHEY, CDR2 SMNVEV (reference sequence). This CDR3 has 12 amino acids.

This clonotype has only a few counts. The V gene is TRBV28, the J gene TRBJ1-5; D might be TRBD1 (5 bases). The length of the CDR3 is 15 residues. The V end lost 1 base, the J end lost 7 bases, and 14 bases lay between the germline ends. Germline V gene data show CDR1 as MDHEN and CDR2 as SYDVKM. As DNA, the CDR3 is TGTGCCAGCAGTTTATTCGACAGTCCTGGGCAGCCCCAGCATTTT. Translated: CASSLFDSPGQPQHF.

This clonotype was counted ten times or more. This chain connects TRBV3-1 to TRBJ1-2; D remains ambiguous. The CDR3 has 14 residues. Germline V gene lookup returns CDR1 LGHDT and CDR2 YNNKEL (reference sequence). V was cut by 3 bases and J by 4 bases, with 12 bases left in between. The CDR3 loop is CASSHRGRIYGYTF. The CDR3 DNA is TGTGCCAGCAGCCACCGTGGGCGGATCTATGGCTACACCTTC.

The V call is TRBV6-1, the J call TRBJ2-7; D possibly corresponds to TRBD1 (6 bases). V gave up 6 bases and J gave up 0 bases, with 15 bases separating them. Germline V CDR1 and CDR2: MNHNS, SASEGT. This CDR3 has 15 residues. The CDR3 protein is CASSKDRPDSYEQYF. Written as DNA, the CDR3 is TGTGCCAGCAGCAAAGACAGGCCGGACTCCTACGAGCAGTACTTC.

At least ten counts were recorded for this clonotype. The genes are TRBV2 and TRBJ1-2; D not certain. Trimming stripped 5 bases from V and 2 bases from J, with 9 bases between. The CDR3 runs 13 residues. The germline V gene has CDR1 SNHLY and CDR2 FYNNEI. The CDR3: CASSRGSNYGYTF. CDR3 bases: TGTGCCAGCAGTAGAGGGAGCAACTATGGCTACACCTTC.

The CDR3 coding sequence is TGTGCCAGCAGCTATGATGTGGACACTGAAGCTTTCTTT. This gives the protein CASSYDVDTEAFF. The V and J genes are TRBV11-3 and TRBJ1-1; no definite D call. This CDR3 has 13 amino acids. V lost 4 bases and J 3 bases, leaving 9 bases between the germline ends. Per the germline V gene, CDR1 is SGHNT and CDR2 is YENEEA.

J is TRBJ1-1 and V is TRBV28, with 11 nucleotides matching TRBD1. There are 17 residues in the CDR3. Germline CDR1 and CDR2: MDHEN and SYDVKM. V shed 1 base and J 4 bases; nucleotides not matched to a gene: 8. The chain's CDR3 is CASSLLWTGGVGTEAFF. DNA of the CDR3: TGTGCCAGCAGTTTATTGTGGACAGGGGGCGTGGGCACTGAAGCTTTCTTT.

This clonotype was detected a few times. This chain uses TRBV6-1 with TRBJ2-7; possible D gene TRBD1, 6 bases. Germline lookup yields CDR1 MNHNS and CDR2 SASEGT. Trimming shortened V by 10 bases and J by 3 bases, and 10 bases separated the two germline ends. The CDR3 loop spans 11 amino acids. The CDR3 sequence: CAIGQFYEQYF. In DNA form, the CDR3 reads TGTGCCATCGGACAGTTCTACGAGCAGTACTTC.

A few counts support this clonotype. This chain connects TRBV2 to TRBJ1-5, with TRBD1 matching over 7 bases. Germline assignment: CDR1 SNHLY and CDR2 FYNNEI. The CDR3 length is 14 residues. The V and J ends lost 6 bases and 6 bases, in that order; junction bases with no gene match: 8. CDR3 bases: TGTGCCAGCAGCGACAGGGCGCTTGGTCAGCCCCAGCATTTT. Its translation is CASSDRALGQPQHF. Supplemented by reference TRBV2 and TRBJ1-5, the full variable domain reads EPEVTQTPSHQVTQMGQEVILRCVPISNHLYFYWYRQILGQKVEFLVSFYNNEISEKSEIFDDQFSVERPDGSNFTLKIRSTKLEDSAMYFCASSDRALGQPQHFGDGTRLSIL.

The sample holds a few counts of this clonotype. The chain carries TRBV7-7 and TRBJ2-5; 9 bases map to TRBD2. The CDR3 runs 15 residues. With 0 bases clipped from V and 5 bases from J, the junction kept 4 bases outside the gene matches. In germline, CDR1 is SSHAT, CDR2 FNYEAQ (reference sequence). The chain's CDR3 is CASSLALAGLETQYF. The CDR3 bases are TGTGCCAGCAGCTTAGCACTAGCGGGCCTGGAGACCCAGTACTTC.

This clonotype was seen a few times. CDR3 amino acids: CASRLAAMGETQYF. CDR3 coding DNA: TGTGCCAGCAGACTAGCGGCCATGGGGGAGACCCAGTACTTC. The V call is TRBV12-3 or TRBV12-4, the J call TRBJ2-5, with 8 bases matching TRBD2. This CDR3 has 14 residues. The J segment lost 5 bases and the V segment lost 6 bases, leaving 8 bases of the junction unmatched.

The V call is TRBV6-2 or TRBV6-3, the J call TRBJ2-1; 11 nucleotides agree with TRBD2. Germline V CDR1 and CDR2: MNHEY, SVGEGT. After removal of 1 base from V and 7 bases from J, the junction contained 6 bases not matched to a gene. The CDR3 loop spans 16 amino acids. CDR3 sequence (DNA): TGTGCCAGCAGTTACTTCCTAGCGGGAGGCAGAAATGAGCAGTTCTTC. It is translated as CASSYFLAGGRNEQFF.

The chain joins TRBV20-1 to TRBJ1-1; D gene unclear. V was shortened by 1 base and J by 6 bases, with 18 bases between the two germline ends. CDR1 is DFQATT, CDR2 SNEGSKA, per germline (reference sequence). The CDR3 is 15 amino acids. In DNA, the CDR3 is TGCAGTGCTAGAGTCCCCCTGGGAAGGAGGGCTGAAGCTTTCTTT. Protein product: CSARVPLGRRAEAFF.

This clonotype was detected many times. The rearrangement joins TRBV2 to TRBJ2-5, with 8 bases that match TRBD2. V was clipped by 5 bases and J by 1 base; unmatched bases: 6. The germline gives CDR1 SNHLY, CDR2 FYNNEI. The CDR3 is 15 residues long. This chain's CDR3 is CASSSTSGLQETQYF. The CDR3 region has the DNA TGTGCCAGCAGTAGCACTAGCGGCCTCCAAGAGACCCAGTACTTC.

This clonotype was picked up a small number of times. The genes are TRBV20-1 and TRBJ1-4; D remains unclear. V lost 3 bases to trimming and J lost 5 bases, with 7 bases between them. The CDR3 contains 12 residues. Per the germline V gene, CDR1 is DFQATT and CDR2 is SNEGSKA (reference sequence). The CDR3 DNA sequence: TGCAGTGCTAGTTACGAAAATGAAAAACTGTTTTTT. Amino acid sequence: CSASYENEKLFF.

CDR3 sequence (DNA): TGTGCCAGCAGCCTCCCGGGACAGGGCCTCTTCAGGGCTTTCTTT. This translates into CASSLPGQGLFRAFF. V and J are TRBV7-2 and TRBJ1-1, with 9 bases that match TRBD1. J lost 11 bases, V lost 5 bases, and 15 bases had no gene match. The germline V gene has CDR1 SGHTA and CDR2 FQGNSA. CDR3 length: 15 amino acids.

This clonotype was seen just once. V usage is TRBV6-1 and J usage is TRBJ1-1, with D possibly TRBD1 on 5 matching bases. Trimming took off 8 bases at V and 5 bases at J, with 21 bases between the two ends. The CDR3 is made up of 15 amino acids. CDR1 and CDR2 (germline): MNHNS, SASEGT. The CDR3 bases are TGTGCCAGCTCCGGGAGCGGGGGGTTGTGGACTGAAGCTTTCTTT. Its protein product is CASSGSGGLWTEAFF.

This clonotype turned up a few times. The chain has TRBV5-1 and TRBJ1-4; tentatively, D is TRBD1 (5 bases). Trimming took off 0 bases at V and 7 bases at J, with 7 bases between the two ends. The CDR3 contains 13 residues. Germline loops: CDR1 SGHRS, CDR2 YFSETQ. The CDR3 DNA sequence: TGCGCCAGCAGCTTGGCTAGGGGTGAAAAACTGTTTTTT. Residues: CASSLARGEKLFF. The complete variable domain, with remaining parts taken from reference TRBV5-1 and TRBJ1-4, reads KAGVTQTPRYLIKTRGQQVTLSCSPISGHRSVSWYQQTPGQGLQFLFEYFSETQRNKGNFPGRFSGRQFSNSRSEMNVSTLELGDSALYLCASSLARGEKLFFGSGTQLSVL.

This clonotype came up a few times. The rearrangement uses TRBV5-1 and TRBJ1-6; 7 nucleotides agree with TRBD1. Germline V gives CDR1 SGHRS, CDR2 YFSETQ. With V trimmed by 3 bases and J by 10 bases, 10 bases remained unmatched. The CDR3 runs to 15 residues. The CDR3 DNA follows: TGCGCCAGCAGCTATAACCGACAGGGTGGGTCACCCCTCCACTTT. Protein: CASSYNRQGGSPLHF.

CDR3 residues: CSARGGQSLDQPQHF. The CDR3 coding sequence is TGCAGTGCTAGGGGGGGACAGTCCCTGGATCAGCCCCAGCATTTT. The V call is TRBV20-1, the J call TRBJ1-5; 7 bases match TRBD1. V shed 3 bases, J shed 5 bases, and the junction held 10 bases outside the gene matches. This CDR3 region has 15 residues. Germline V gene data show CDR1 as DFQATT and CDR2 as SNEGSKA (reference sequence).

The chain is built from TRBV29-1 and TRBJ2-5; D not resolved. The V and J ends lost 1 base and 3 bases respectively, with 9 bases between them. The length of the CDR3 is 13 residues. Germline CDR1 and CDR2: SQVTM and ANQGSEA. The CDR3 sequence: CSVEGRGEETQYF. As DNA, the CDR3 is TGCAGCGTTGAAGGGCGTGGAGAAGAGACCCAGTACTTC. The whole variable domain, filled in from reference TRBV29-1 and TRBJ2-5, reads SAVISQKPSRDICQRGTSLTIQCQVDSQVTMMFWYRQQPGQSLTLIATANQGSEATYESGFVIDKFPISRPNLTFSTLTVSNMSPEDSSIYLCSVEGRGEETQYFGPGTRLLVL.

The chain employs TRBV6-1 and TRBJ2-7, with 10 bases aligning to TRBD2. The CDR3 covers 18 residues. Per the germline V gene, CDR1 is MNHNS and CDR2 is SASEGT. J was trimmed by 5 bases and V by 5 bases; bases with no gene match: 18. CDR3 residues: CASSLLVAGGLGTDEQYF. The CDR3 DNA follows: TGTGCCAGCAGTTTGTTGGTAGCGGGAGGTTTAGGTACGGACGAGCAGTACTTC.

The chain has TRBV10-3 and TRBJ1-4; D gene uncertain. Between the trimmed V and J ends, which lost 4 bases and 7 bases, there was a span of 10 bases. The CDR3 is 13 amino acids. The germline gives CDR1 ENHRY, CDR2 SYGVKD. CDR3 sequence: CAISGEGSEKLFF. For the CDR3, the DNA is TGTGCCATCAGTGGGGAGGGAAGTGAAAAACTGTTTTTT.

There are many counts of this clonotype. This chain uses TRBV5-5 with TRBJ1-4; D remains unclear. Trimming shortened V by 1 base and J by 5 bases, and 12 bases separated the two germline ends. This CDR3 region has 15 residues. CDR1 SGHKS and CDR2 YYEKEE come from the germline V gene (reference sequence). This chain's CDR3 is CASSLMPAENEKLFF. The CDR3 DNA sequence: TGTGCCAGCAGCTTGATGCCAGCGGAAAATGAAAAACTGTTTTTT.